This T cell receptor beta chain was recorded in a study of regulatory T cells in long-lasting Graves disease. General observations from the study: Favored gene segments in persistent disease were TRBV28, TRBJ1-2 and TRBJ2-5.

TCR beta libraries were built with iRepertoire HTBI primers and Arm-PCR of CDR3 regions. TCRdb re-derived calls from the multiplex PCR reads in MiXCR, one entry per CDR3 protein. The sample carries 350,000 to 500,000 distinct CDR3 sequences, 21% recorded once. The sample's time point: persistent/refractory GD, antithyroid drugs over 5 years with positive TRAb. Researchers made the TCR library from RNA that was extracted from PBMCs. Graves' disease diagnoses used American Thyroid Association guidelines. Germline assignment: CDR1 MDHEN and CDR2 SYDVKM. This CDR3 contains 17 residues. The junction had 15 bases not matched to a gene; V was cut back by 5 bases and J by 6 bases. This clonotype was observed many times. The antigen remains undetermined.

The V gene is TRBV28, the J gene TRBJ1-1; 10 bases line up with TRBD1. This clonotype was obtained from a female donor with Graves disease. The specimen was peripheral blood mononuclear cells (PBMCs), collected when the disease was refractory, from a patient treated with antithyroid drugs. CDR3 bases: TGTGCCAGCAGTGACCAGCATCTGGGACAGGGGTTTTCTGAAGCTTTCTTT. It encodes CASSDQHLGQGFSEAFF.